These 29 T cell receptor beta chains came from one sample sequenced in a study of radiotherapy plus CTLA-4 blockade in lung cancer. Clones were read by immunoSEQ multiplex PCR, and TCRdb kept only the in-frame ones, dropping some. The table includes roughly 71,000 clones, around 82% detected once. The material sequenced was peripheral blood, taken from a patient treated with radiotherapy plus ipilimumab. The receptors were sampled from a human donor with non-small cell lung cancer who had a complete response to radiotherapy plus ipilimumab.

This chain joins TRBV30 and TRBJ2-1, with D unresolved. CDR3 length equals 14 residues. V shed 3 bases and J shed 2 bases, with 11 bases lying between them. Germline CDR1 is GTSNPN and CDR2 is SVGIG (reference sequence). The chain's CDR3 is CAWSSGNPYNEQFF. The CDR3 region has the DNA TGTGCCTGGAGCTCAGGTAATCCCTACAATGAGCAGTTCTTC.

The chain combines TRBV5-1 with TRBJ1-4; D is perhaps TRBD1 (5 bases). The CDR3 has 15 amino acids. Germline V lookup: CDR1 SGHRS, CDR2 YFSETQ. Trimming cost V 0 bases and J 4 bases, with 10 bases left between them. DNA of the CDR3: TGCGCCAGCAGCTTGGCAATGGGGGTTAATGAAAAACTGTTTTTT. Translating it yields CASSLAMGVNEKLFF.

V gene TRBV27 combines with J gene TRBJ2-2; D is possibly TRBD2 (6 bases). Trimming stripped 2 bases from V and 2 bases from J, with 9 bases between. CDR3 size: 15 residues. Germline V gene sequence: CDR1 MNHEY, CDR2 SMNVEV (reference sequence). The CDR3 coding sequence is TGTGCCAGCAGTTTAGCGGGATTAAACACCGGGGAGCTGTTTTTT. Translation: CASSLAGLNTGELFF.

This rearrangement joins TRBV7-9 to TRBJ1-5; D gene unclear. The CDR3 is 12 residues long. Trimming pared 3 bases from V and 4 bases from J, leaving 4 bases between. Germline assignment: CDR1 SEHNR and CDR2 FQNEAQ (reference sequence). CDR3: CASSLLNQPQHF. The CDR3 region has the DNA TGTGCCAGCAGCTTGTTAAATCAGCCCCAGCATTTT.

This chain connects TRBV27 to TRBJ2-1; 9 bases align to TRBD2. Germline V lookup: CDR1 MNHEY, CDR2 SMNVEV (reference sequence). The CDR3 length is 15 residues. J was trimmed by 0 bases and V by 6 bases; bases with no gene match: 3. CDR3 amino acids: CASRRAGGSYNEQFF. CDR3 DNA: TGTGCCAGCAGGAGAGCGGGGGGCTCCTACAATGAGCAGTTCTTC.

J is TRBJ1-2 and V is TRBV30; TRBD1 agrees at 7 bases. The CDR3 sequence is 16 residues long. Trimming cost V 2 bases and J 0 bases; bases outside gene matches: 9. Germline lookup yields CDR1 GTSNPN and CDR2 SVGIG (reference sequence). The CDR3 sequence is CAWSNPGTEANYGYTF. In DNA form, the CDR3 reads TGTGCCTGGAGTAATCCCGGGACAGAAGCTAACTATGGCTACACCTTC.

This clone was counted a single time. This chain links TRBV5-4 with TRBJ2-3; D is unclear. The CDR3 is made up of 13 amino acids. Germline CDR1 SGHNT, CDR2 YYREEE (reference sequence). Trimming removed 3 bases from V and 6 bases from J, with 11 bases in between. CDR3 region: CASSSDLPDTQYF. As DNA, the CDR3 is TGTGCCAGCAGCTCCGACCTCCCCGATACGCAGTATTTT.

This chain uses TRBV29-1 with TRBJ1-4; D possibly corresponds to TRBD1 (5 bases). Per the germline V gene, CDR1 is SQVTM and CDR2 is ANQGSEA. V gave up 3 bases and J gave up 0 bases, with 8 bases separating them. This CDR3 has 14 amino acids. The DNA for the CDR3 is TGCAGCGTTGATTCGGGGGCAACTAATGAAAAACTGTTTTTT. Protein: CSVDSGATNEKLFF. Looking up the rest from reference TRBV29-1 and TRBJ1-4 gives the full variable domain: SAVISQKPSRDICQRGTSLTIQCQVDSQVTMMFWYRQQPGQSLTLIATANQGSEATYESGFVIDKFPISRPNLTFSTLTVSNMSPEDSSIYLCSVDSGATNEKLFFGSGTQLSVL.

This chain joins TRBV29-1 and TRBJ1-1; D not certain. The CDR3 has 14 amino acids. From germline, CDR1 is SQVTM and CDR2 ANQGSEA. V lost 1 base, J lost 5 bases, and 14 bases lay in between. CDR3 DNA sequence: TGCAGCGTTGAAGGTATTACGGGGAGGACTGAAGCTTTCTTT. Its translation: CSVEGITGRTEAFF.

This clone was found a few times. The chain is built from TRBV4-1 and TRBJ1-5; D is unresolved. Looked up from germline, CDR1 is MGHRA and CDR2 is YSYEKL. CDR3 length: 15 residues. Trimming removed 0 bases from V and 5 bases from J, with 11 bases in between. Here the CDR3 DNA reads TGCGCCAGCAGCCAAGAAGGATACGCGGATCAGCCCCAGCATTTT. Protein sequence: CASSQEGYADQPQHF.

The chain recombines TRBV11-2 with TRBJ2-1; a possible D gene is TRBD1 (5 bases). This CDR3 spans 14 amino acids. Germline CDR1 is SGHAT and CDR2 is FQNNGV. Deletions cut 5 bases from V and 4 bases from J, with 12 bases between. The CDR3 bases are TGTGCCAGCAGCCATGAGACAGTGTACAATGAGCAGTTCTTC. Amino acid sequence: CASSHETVYNEQFF.

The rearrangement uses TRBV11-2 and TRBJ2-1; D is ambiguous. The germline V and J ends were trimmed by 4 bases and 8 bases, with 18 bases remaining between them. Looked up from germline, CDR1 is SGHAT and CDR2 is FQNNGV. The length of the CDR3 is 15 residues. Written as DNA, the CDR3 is TGTGCCAGCAGCTCCCCGGGCTCCTTGCAACATGAGCAGTTCTTC. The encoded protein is CASSSPGSLQHEQFF.

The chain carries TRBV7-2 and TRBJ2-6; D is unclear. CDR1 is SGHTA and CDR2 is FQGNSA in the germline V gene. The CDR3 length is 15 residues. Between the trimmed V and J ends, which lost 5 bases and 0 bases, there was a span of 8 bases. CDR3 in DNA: TGTGCCAGCAGCCTTCTGCGCTCTGGGGCCAACGTCCTGACTTTC. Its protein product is CASSLLRSGANVLTF.

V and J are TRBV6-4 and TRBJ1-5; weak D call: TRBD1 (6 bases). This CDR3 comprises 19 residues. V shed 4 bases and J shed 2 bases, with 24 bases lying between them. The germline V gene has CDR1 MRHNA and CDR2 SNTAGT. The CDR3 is CASSAALRTVASRNQPQHF. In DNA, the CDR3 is TGTGCCAGCAGTGCCGCCCTCAGGACAGTGGCGTCGCGCAATCAGCCCCAGCATTTT.

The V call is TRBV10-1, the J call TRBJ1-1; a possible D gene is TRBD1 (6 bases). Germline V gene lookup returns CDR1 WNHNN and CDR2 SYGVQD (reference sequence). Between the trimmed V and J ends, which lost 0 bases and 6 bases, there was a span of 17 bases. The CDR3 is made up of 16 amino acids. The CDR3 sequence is CASSESLPGEVAEAFF. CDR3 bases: TGCGCCAGCAGTGAGTCTCTGCCAGGGGAGGTGGCTGAAGCTTTCTTT.

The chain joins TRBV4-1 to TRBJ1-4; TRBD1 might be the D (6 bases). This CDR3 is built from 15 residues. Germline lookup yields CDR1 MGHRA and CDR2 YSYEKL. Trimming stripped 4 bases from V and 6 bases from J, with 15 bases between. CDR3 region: CASSPSGTGYEKLFF. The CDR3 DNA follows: TGCGCCAGCAGCCCATCTGGTACAGGGTATGAAAAACTGTTTTTT.

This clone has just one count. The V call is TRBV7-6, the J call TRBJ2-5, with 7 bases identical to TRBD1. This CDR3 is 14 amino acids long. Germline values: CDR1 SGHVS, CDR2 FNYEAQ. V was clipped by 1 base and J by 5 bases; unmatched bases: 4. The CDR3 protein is CASSLGTGWETQYF. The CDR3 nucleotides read TGTGCCAGCAGCTTAGGGACAGGATGGGAGACCCAGTACTTC. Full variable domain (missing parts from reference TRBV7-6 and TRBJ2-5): GAGVSQSPRYKVTKRGQDVALRCDPISGHVSLYWYRQALGQGPEFLTYFNYEAQQDKSGLPNDRFSAERPEGSISTLTIQRTEQRDSAMYRCASSLGTGWETQYFGPGTRLLVL.

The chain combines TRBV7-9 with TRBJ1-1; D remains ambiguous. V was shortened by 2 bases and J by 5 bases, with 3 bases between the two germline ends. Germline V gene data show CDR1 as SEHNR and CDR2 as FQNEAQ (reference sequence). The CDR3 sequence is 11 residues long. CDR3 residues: CASSLRTEAFF. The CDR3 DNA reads TGTGCCAGCAGCTTAAGGACTGAAGCTTTCTTT.

The CDR3 reads CAISESRVNEQFF. The CDR3 coding sequence is TGTGCCATCAGTGAGTCCCGGGTCAATGAGCAGTTCTTC. The chain recombines TRBV10-3 with TRBJ2-1; D call uncertain. Trimming shortened V by 0 bases and J by 6 bases, and 6 bases separated the two germline ends. Germline CDR1 ENHRY, CDR2 SYGVKD. This CDR3 is built from 13 residues.

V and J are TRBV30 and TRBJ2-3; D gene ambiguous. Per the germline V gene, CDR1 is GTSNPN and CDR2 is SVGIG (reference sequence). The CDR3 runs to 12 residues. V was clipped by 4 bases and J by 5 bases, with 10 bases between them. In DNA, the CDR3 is TGTGCCTGGAAACCCGTCCAAGATACGCAGTATTTT. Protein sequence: CAWKPVQDTQYF.

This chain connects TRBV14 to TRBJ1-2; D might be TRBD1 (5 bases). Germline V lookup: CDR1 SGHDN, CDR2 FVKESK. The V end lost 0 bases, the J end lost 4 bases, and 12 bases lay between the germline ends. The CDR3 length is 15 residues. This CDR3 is CASSQDILGGYGYTF. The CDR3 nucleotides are TGTGCCAGCAGCCAAGATATCCTGGGGGGCTATGGCTACACCTTC.

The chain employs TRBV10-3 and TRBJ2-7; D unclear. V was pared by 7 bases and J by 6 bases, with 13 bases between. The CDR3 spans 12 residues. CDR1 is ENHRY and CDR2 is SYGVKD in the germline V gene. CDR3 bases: TGTGCCATCAAATCCCCCCTTGGCGAGCAGTACGTC. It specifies CAIKSPLGEQYV.

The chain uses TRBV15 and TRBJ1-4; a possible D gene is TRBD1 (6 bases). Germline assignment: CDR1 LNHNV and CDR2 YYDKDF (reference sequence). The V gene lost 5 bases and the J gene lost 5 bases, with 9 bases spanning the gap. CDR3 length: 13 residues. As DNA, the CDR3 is TGTGCCACCAGCTGGGACAACAATGAAAAACTGTTTTTT. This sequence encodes CATSWDNNEKLFF. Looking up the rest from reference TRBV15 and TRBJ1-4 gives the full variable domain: DAMVIQNPRYQVTQFGKPVTLSCSQTLNHNVMYWYQQKSSQAPKLLFHYYDKDFNNEADTPDNFQSRRPNTSFCFLDIRSPGLGDTAMYLCATSWDNNEKLFFGSGTQLSVL.

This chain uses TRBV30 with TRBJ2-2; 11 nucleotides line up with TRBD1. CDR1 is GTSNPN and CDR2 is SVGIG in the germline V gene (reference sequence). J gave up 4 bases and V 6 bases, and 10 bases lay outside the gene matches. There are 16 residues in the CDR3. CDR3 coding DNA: TGTGCCTGCCGCCGGACAGGGGGCTTCAGCACCGGGGAGCTGTTTTTT. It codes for CACRRTGGFSTGELFF.

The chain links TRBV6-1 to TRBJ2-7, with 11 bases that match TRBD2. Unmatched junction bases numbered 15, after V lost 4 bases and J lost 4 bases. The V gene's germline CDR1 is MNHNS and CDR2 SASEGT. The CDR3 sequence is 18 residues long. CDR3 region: CASSAFPGTSGGPYEQYV. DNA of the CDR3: TGTGCCAGCAGTGCCTTCCCCGGGACTAGCGGAGGGCCATACGAGCAGTACGTC.

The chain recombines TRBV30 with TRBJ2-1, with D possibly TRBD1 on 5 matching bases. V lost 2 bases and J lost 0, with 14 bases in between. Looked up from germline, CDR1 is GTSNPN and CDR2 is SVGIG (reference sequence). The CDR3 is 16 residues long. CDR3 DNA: TGTGCCTGGAGTCATCTAGACAGAAGCTCCTACAATGAGCAGTTCTTC. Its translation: CAWSHLDRSSYNEQFF.

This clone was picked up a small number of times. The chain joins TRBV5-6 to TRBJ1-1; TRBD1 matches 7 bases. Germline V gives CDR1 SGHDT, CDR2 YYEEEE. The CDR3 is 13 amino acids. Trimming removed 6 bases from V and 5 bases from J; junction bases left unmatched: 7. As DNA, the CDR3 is TGTGCCAGCACCCGACAGGGATGGACTGAAGCTTTCTTT. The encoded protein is CASTRQGWTEAFF. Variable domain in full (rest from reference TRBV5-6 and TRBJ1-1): DAGVTQSPTHLIKTRGQQVTLRCSPKSGHDTVSWYQQALGQGPQFIFQYYEEEERQRGNFPDRFSGHQFPNYSSELNVNALLLGDSALYLCASTRQGWTEAFFGQGTRLTVV.

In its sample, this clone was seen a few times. DNA for the CDR3: TGTGCCAGTAGTACGGTCGTGCAGGAGACCCAGTACTTC. Its translation: CASSTVVQETQYF. The V gene is TRBV19, the J gene TRBJ2-5, with D unresolved. Trimming left V 4 bases short and J 5 bases short, with 11 bases between. The CDR3 consists of 13 residues. CDR1 LNHDA and CDR2 SQIVND come from the germline V gene (reference sequence).

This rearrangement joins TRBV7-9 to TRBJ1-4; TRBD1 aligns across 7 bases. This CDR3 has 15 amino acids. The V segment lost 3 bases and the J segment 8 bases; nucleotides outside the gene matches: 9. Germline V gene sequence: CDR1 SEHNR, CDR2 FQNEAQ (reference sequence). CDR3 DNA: TGTGCCAGCAGCTTTCGACAGGGAGGAGGGGAAAAACTGTTTTTT. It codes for CASSFRQGGGEKLFF.